The sequence of this T cell receptor (beta chain) was determined in a study of T cell clones after liver transplantation. Overall study context: In this trial, immunosuppression withdrawal was attempted within 2 years of liver transplant. TCRbeta sequencing after a pre-transplant mixed lymphocyte reaction identified graft-donor-reactive clones, later tracked in post-transplant blood. Without induction therapy, subjects received standard immunosuppression until 12-24 months post-transplant. The study, taken as a whole, reports: Migration into the graft, not deletion, may explain lost graft donor-reactive T cells.

To note about this clone: The target antigen is unknown.

Assay: immunoSEQ multiplex PCR; the TCRdb copy retains only in-frame clones and omits some. The top ten hold approximately 25% of the sample, which has some 6,500 clones, 70% seen once. V was clipped by 5 bases and J by 8 bases, with 12 bases between them. Germline CDR1 reads LNHDA; CDR2 reads SQIVND (reference sequence). The CDR3 runs to 13 residues. This receptor was obtained from a human donor who received a liver transplant. Sequencing used CD8+ T cells from blood, obtained before liver transplant. The genes are TRBV19 and TRBJ1-4, with D uncertain. CDR3 DNA sequence: TGTGCCAGTAGTGGGCGGGCCTCCGAAAAACTGTTTTTT. Residues: CASSGRASEKLFF.